These 15 T cell receptor beta chains share one sample of origin, sequenced in a study of shared clonotypes between healthy human individuals. Sequenced by immunoSEQ multiplex PCR; TCRdb stores in-frame clones only, minus some. The sample holds over 2 million clones, less than 95% seen once. Naive-designated CD8 cells lacked CD45RO, were positively enriched for CCR7, and omitted terminally differentiated effector memory CD45RA+ cells. The sample comprised naive CD8+ T cells sorted from blood. The receptors were gathered from a man between 18 and 29 years old in good health.

The chain carries TRBV19 and TRBJ1-5; D gene uncertain. CDR3 length: 17 amino acids. CDR1 is LNHDA and CDR2 is SQIVND in the germline V gene (reference sequence). V was shortened by 5 bases and J by 5 bases, with 22 bases between the two germline ends. CDR3 residues: CASSFTGYTLVDQPQHF. In nucleotides, the CDR3 is TGTGCCAGTAGTTTCACCGGGTACACCCTTGTTGATCAGCCCCAGCATTTT.

V usage is TRBV4-3 and J usage is TRBJ2-3; no clear D gene. Trimming cost V 0 bases and J 2 bases, with 6 bases left between them. Germline V gene data show CDR1 as LGHNA and CDR2 as YSLEER. The CDR3 is 14 residues long. Here the CDR3 reads CASSQDWDTDTQYF. DNA of the CDR3: TGCGCCAGCAGCCAAGATTGGGACACAGATACGCAGTATTTT.

This chain links TRBV5-8 with TRBJ2-7, with unresolved D. V lost 4 bases and J 6 bases, leaving 17 bases between the germline ends. This CDR3 is 14 amino acids long. Germline CDR1 and CDR2: SGHTS and YDEGEE. CDR3 nucleotide sequence: TGTGCCAGCAGCGCTTATGGGGTAACTCTCGAGCAGTACTTC. Amino acids: CASSAYGVTLEQYF.

The chain combines TRBV7-9 with TRBJ2-1; 11 bases are a match to TRBD2. V lost 5 bases and J lost 4; bases outside the gene matches: 4. The CDR3 contains 15 residues. The germline CDR1 and CDR2 sequences are SEHNR and FQNEAQ (reference sequence). Here the CDR3 reads CASSPLAGVYNEQFF. The CDR3 bases are TGTGCCAGCAGCCCACTAGCGGGAGTTTACAATGAGCAGTTCTTC.

The rearrangement joins TRBV5-6 to TRBJ2-4; D ambiguous. The V and J ends lost 3 bases and 7 bases respectively, with 8 bases between them. Germline assignment: CDR1 SGHDT and CDR2 YYEEEE. The CDR3 extends over 12 amino acids. The DNA for the CDR3 is TGTGCCAGCAGCTCCCTTCGGAACATTCAGTACTTC. This gives the protein CASSSLRNIQYF.

This clone was counted a few times. The rearrangement links TRBV6-5 to TRBJ2-3; D is unclear. The V end was cut by 2 bases, the J end by 1 base, with 7 bases between. This CDR3 has 14 amino acids. Germline-derived CDR1 and CDR2 are MNHEY and SVGAGI. The CDR3 here is CASSYRRGTDTQYF. Here the CDR3 DNA reads TGTGCCAGCAGTTACCGGCGAGGCACAGATACGCAGTATTTT.

On this clone itself: The identical CDR3 is also encoded by other nucleotide sequences in the sample. The chain is built from TRBV5-1 and TRBJ2-7; weak D call: TRBD2 (6 bases). Trimming removed 4 bases at V and 3 bases at J, with 11 bases between. The CDR3 has 13 amino acids. Germline loops: CDR1 SGHRS, CDR2 YFSETQ. The CDR3 DNA reads TGCGCCAGCAGCCCCCCGGGAGACTACGAGCAGTACTTC. It yields the protein CASSPPGDYEQYF.

The V gene is TRBV28, the J gene TRBJ2-7, with a weak D call TRBD1 (6 bases). The CDR3 is 15 amino acids. Germline values: CDR1 MDHEN, CDR2 SYDVKM. Trimming removed 5 bases at V and 1 base at J, with 15 bases between. The chain's CDR3 is CASSALRGWSYEQYF. CDR3 in DNA: TGTGCCAGCAGTGCCCTCAGGGGATGGTCCTACGAGCAGTACTTC.

This chain connects TRBV18 to TRBJ2-7, with D perhaps matching TRBD1 or TRBD2 (5 bases each). Looked up from germline, CDR1 is KGHSH and CDR2 is LQKENI. The germline V and J ends were trimmed by 2 bases and 0 bases, with 17 bases remaining between them. The CDR3 has 17 amino acids. The CDR3 DNA sequence: TGTGCCAGCTCACCAGGCCCGGGACGTCCGGGCTCCTACGAGCAGTACTTC. Protein: CASSPGPGRPGSYEQYF.

On this clone: Other DNA sequences from this sample encode an identical CDR3 as well. The V call is TRBV5-6, the J call TRBJ2-7; a possible D gene is TRBD2 (5 bases). Germline CDR1 is SGHDT and CDR2 is YYEEEE. Trimming took off 0 bases at V and 3 bases at J, with 7 bases between the two ends. This CDR3 has 13 residues. CDR3: CASSLGRSYEQYF. The CDR3 DNA follows: TGTGCCAGCAGCTTGGGGAGGAGCTACGAGCAGTACTTC.

Points on this clone: This sample includes further DNA sequences coding for the same CDR3. The chain recombines TRBV30 with TRBJ1-1; D call uncertain. This CDR3 comprises 11 residues. The germline CDR1 and CDR2 sequences are GTSNPN and SVGIG (reference sequence). V was shortened by 0 bases and J by 5 bases, with 4 bases between the two germline ends. The CDR3 region is CAWSVGTEAFF. The DNA for the CDR3 is TGTGCCTGGAGTGTCGGGACTGAAGCTTTCTTT.

With regard to this clone: The same CDR3 can be traced to other DNA sequences in this sample. V is TRBV9 and J is TRBJ2-5, with TRBD2 matching 7 bases. In germline, CDR1 is SGDLS, CDR2 YYNGEE. The CDR3 spans 14 residues. The V segment lost 2 bases and the J segment 1 base; nucleotides outside the gene matches: 2. In nucleotides, the CDR3 is TGTGCCAGCAGCGTGGGGGGGACCCAAGAGACCCAGTACTTC. Translated, it gives CASSVGGTQETQYF.

CDR3 loop: CASSLRGAAETQYF. CDR3 coding DNA: TGTGCCAGCAGTTTACGGGGGGCCGCGGAGACCCAGTACTTC. The rearrangement uses TRBV28 and TRBJ2-5; weak D call: TRBD2 (7 bases). The germline V gene encodes CDR1 MDHEN and CDR2 SYDVKM. The CDR3 has 14 residues. The germline V and J ends were trimmed by 2 bases and 5 bases, with 12 bases remaining between them.

The J gene is TRBJ2-4, the V gene TRBV19, with TRBD2 as a possible D gene (6 bases). The germline V gene has CDR1 LNHDA and CDR2 SQIVND (reference sequence). The CDR3 sequence is 15 residues long. V dropped 1 base and J dropped 7 bases, with 14 bases sitting between them. CDR3 nucleotides: TGTGCCAGTAGTATAGTGGGCGGGGTCTCGAACATTCAGTACTTC. Translated, it gives CASSIVGGVSNIQYF.

The chain uses TRBV10-3 and TRBJ1-5; 9 nucleotides line up with TRBD1. Germline CDR1 ENHRY, CDR2 SYGVKD. The CDR3 is 15 residues long. The ends lost 6 bases at V and 6 bases at J; junction bases unmatched: 9. The CDR3 nucleotides read TGTGCCATCAGCGGGGGGACAGGGCAGGGTCAGCCCCAGCATTTT. Translated: CAISGGTGQGQPQHF.